This T cell receptor (beta chain) was captured in a study of blood T cell repertoires in COVID-19. The ends lost 4 bases at V and 7 bases at J; junction bases unmatched: 3. CDR1 is LNHDA, CDR2 SQIVND, per germline (reference sequence). The CDR3 runs 15 residues. Repertoires were generated with immunoSEQ multiplex PCR, while TCRdb's copy carries only in-frame clones and drops some. The sample comprises 100,000 to 150,000 clones, over 75% of which are singletons, and less than 8.5% rests with the top ten. This chain joins TRBV19 and TRBJ2-2, with 13 bases identical to TRBD2. The receptor was isolated from a man aged 80 or over with active or convalescent COVID-19. The sequenced sample was peripheral blood. The CDR3 loop is CASSTLAGGRGELFF. CDR3 sequence (DNA): TGTGCCAGTAGTACACTAGCGGGAGGGCGCGGGGAGCTGTTTTTT.